The 17 T cell receptor beta chains below all came from one sample that was sequenced in a study of blood T cell repertoires in COVID-19 (dated by TCRdb to between 2020 and 2021). Library prep was done by the immunoSEQ multiplex PCR assay. In its TCRdb copy, this immuneACCESS table keeps in-frame sequences only and misses some clones. Where compared with another copy, unresolved V genes explain less than half of these, and the others have no known cause. The sample has 95,000 to 100,000 clones on record, 70% to 90% of them singletons. The leading ten clones occupy 4.2% of the sample. Sequencing was done on a sample of peripheral blood. The receptor set was obtained from a human donor with COVID-19, enrolled during active disease. The donor label of this sample is uncertain.

V gene TRBV6-5 combines with J gene TRBJ1-5; maybe TRBD1 (5 bases). CDR1 is MNHEY, CDR2 SVGAGI, per germline. The CDR3 runs to 14 residues. The CDR3 DNA reads as TGTGGTTCGGCGGGGGGATACGGCAATCAGCCCCAGCATTTT. Translation: CGSAGGYGNQPQHF.

The rearrangement joins TRBV5-4 to TRBJ1-4; perhaps TRBD1 as D (6 bases). Trimming took off 4 bases at V and 0 bases at J, with 7 bases between the two ends. CDR1 and CDR2 (germline): SGHNT, YYREEE (reference sequence). The CDR3 has 14 residues. In DNA form, the CDR3 reads TGTGCCAGCAGCGACAGGCCAACTAATGAAAAACTGTTTTTT. Translated: CASSDRPTNEKLFF.

The chain employs TRBV19 and TRBJ2-7; TRBD1 agrees at 8 bases. The CDR3 sequence is 15 residues long. The V gene end was trimmed by 7 bases and the J gene end by 0 bases; junction bases not matched to a gene: 8. The germline CDR1 and CDR2 sequences are LNHDA and SQIVND (reference sequence). The CDR3 bases are TGTGCCAGTACTAACACAGGGGGGAACTCCTACGAGCAGTACTTC. Amino acid sequence: CASTNTGGNSYEQYF.

V usage is TRBV6-6 and J usage is TRBJ2-7, with D tentatively TRBD2 (7 bases). Germline lookup yields CDR1 MNHNY and CDR2 SVGAGI (reference sequence). Trimming removed 5 bases from V and 2 bases from J, with 13 bases in between. The CDR3 totals 14 residues. This CDR3 reads CASSHREGTYEQYF. The CDR3 DNA is TGTGCCAGCAGTCACAGGGAGGGGACCTACGAGCAGTACTTC.

The rearrangement uses TRBV6-1 and TRBJ2-7; TRBD1 matches at 11 bases. The V segment lost 4 bases and the J segment 5 bases; nucleotides outside the gene matches: 10. CDR3 length: 16 residues. Germline-derived CDR1 and CDR2 are MNHNS and SASEGT. The CDR3 protein is CASSAPGQGANDEQYF. DNA of the CDR3: TGTGCCAGCAGTGCTCCTGGACAGGGGGCAAATGACGAGCAGTACTTC.

The chain carries TRBV6-5 and TRBJ1-5; 8 positions match TRBD1. The CDR3 is made up of 13 amino acids. Germline CDR1 and CDR2: MNHEY and SVGAGI. CDR3 amino acids: CATRGRGQGPQHF. The CDR3 DNA follows: TGTGCGACACGGGGCAGGGGGCAGGGGCCCCAGCATTTT.

In this sample, this clone turned up a few times. The rearrangement joins TRBV24-1 to TRBJ2-2; D might be TRBD2 (5 bases). Germline-derived CDR1 and CDR2 are KGHDR and SFDVKD. This CDR3 has 15 amino acids. Trimming removed 1 base at V and 5 bases at J, with 10 bases between. The CDR3 loop is CATSDFPRGTGELFF. CDR3 sequence (DNA): TGTGCCACCAGTGATTTTCCCCGGGGAACCGGGGAGCTGTTTTTT.

This rearrangement joins TRBV6-4 to TRBJ2-2; 7 positions agree with TRBD2. The V and J ends lost 2 bases and 4 bases, in that order; junction bases with no gene match: 10. Germline V gene data show CDR1 as MRHNA and CDR2 as SNTAGT. The CDR3 spans 17 residues. The CDR3 nucleotides read TGTGCCAGCAGTGACAGCGGGGACGCGGCCCCCACCGGGGAGCTGTTTTTT. It translates to CASSDSGDAAPTGELFF.

The chain has TRBV28 and TRBJ1-3; 7 nucleotides align to TRBD1. CDR1 is MDHEN, CDR2 SYDVKM, per germline. The length of the CDR3 is 14 residues. Losses at the gene ends were 3 bases for V and 8 bases for J; bases not matched to a gene: 7. In nucleotides, the CDR3 is TGTGCCAGCAGTTTCAACAGGGGAGCGGACACCATATATTTT. This encodes CASSFNRGADTIYF.

CDR3 nucleotides: TGTGCCAGTACCCTAACAGGGGGCGGCGAGCAGTACTTC. This gives the protein CASTLTGGGEQYF. This chain connects TRBV19 to TRBJ2-7; 9 bases are a match to TRBD1. The CDR3 runs 13 residues. CDR1 is LNHDA and CDR2 is SQIVND in the germline V gene (reference sequence). Losses at the gene ends were 7 bases for V and 6 bases for J; bases not matched to a gene: 7.

This chain connects TRBV5-6 to TRBJ1-2; no clear D. Germline V gene sequence: CDR1 SGHDT, CDR2 YYEEEE. Trimming took off 5 bases at V and 0 bases at J, with 11 bases between the two ends. This CDR3 spans 14 amino acids. This CDR3 is CASSTLRANYGYTF. CDR3 coding DNA: TGTGCCAGCAGTACTCTTAGAGCTAACTATGGCTACACCTTC.

This clone was counted a few times. The V and J genes are TRBV28 and TRBJ2-7; 14 bases are a match to TRBD2. The CDR3 is 16 residues long. The V gene end was trimmed by 3 bases and the J gene end by 3 bases; junction bases not matched to a gene: 4. CDR1 is MDHEN and CDR2 is SYDVKM in the germline V gene. The CDR3 DNA is TGTGCCAGCAGTTTCCAGACTAGCGGGAGGGTCTACGAGCAGTACTTC. Its translation is CASSFQTSGRVYEQYF.

The V and J genes are TRBV6-6 and TRBJ2-7; perhaps TRBD2 as D (5 bases). Per the germline V gene, CDR1 is MNHNY and CDR2 is SVGAGI (reference sequence). The length of the CDR3 is 13 residues. The V end lost 2 bases, the J end lost 6 bases, and 11 bases lay between the germline ends. The CDR3 nucleotides read TGTGCCAGCAGTTACATCCCTGGAGGCGAGCAGTACTTC. This translates into CASSYIPGGEQYF.

The V and J genes are TRBV6-5 and TRBJ2-4, with a weak D call TRBD1 (5 bases). V was pared by 5 bases and J by 0 bases, with 8 bases between. Germline CDR1 MNHEY, CDR2 SVGAGI. The CDR3 spans 14 residues. The CDR3 loop is CASSRQLAKNIQYF. The CDR3 DNA reads TGTGCCAGCAGTCGACAGTTAGCCAAAAACATTCAGTACTTC.

This chain connects TRBV3-1 (or the pseudogene TRBV3-2) to TRBJ1-5, with D perhaps matching TRBD1 (5 bases). The germline V and J ends were trimmed by 1 base and 10 bases, with 11 bases remaining between them. Looked up from germline, CDR1 is LGHDT and CDR2 is YNNKEL (reference sequence). This CDR3 has 13 amino acids. CDR3 in amino acids: CASSQVTDSPQHF. CDR3 nucleotides: TGTGCCAGCAGCCAAGTCACTGACAGCCCCCAGCATTTT.

This clone was observed once. The rearrangement uses TRBV4-1 and TRBJ1-3; D might be TRBD1 (5 bases). V lost 1 base to trimming and J lost 4 bases, with 11 bases between them. The CDR3 is 15 amino acids. Looked up from germline, CDR1 is MGHRA and CDR2 is YSYEKL. CDR3 protein: CASSQVQGNGNTIYF. Here the CDR3 DNA reads TGCGCCAGCAGCCAAGTTCAGGGCAACGGAAACACCATATATTTT.

The chain uses TRBV2 and TRBJ1-1; 7 nucleotides agree with TRBD1. J lost 4 bases, V lost 7 bases, and 6 bases had no gene match. This CDR3 has 13 amino acids. Germline V CDR1 and CDR2: SNHLY, FYNNEI. CDR3 DNA sequence: TGTGCCAGCACCTTGACAGGGTTCACTGAAGCTTTCTTT. It is translated as CASTLTGFTEAFF.